Following are 25 T cell receptor beta chains from one sample sequenced in a study of blood T cell repertoires in COVID-19. Assay used: immunoSEQ multiplex PCR; TCRdb lists only in-frame clones, some missing. Found here are 200,000 to 300,000 clones, around 90% of them singletons; the top ten hold roughly 7%. Source material: peripheral blood. The receptors originated from a man in his sixties who had recovered from COVID-19.

This sequence joins TRBV29-1 and TRBJ2-4; TRBD1 agrees at 7 bases. With 6 bases clipped from V and 2 bases from J, the junction kept 4 bases outside the gene matches. CDR1 is SQVTM and CDR2 is ANQGSEA in the germline V gene. CDR3 size: 13 residues. CDR3 loop: CSVNRGTKNIQYF. The CDR3, as DNA: TGCAGCGTCAACAGGGGAACCAAAAACATTCAGTACTTC.

The rearrangement links TRBV18 to TRBJ1-6; TRBD1 might be the D (6 bases). CDR3 length: 14 residues. Germline lookup yields CDR1 KGHSH and CDR2 LQKENI. V was cut by 6 bases and J by 9 bases, with 15 bases left in between. CDR3 bases: TGTGCCAGCTCTCCCGCGGGGGCTAGTTCACCCCTCCACTTT. It is translated as CASSPAGASSPLHF.

CDR3 DNA: TGTGCCAGCAGTGAATTTTTAGGGGGTATCGGGGAGCTGTTTTTT. Its translation: CASSEFLGGIGELFF. The chain combines TRBV6-1 with TRBJ2-2, with D perhaps TRBD1 (6 bases). The V end was cut by 2 bases, the J end by 7 bases, with 14 bases between. CDR3 length: 15 residues. The germline CDR1 and CDR2 sequences are MNHNS and SASEGT.

The rearrangement uses TRBV5-6 and TRBJ2-7; 9 nucleotides match TRBD2. The CDR3 has 15 residues. Looked up from germline, CDR1 is SGHDT and CDR2 is YYEEEE. J gave up 3 bases and V 4 bases, and 8 bases lay outside the gene matches. The CDR3 region is CASSLLSAGGYEQYV. CDR3 DNA: TGTGCCAGCAGCCTTTTATCAGCGGGGGGCTACGAGCAGTACGTC.

This chain links TRBV20-1 with TRBJ1-2; no clear D gene. The CDR3 covers 13 residues. The V and J ends lost 3 bases and 1 base respectively, with 9 bases between them. CDR1 is DFQATT, CDR2 SNEGSKA, per germline (reference sequence). CDR3 sequence (DNA): TGCAGTGCTAGTCCTTCGTATAACTATGGCTACACCTTC. This encodes CSASPSYNYGYTF.

This chain connects TRBV7-9 to TRBJ2-1; 11 bases agree with TRBD2. V trimming: 5 bases; J trimming: 7 bases; junction bases outside the gene matches: 7. The CDR3 extends over 15 amino acids. Germline values: CDR1 SEHNR, CDR2 FQNEAQ (reference sequence). This CDR3 is CASSILAGAWNEQFF. CDR3 DNA: TGTGCCAGCAGCATACTAGCGGGGGCTTGGAATGAGCAGTTCTTC.

The J gene is TRBJ2-2, the V gene TRBV20-1; the match to TRBD2 covers 11 bases. Germline CDR1 and CDR2: DFQATT and SNEGSKA (reference sequence). CDR3 length: 18 residues. V dropped 3 bases and J dropped 3; count of bases not matched to a gene: 12. The CDR3 bases are TGCAGTGCTAGTGGATTAGCGGGGGGGCAATCGGACACCGGGGAGCTGTTTTTT. As protein: CSASGLAGGQSDTGELFF.

The gene calls are TRBV2 and TRBJ2-1; 7 bases line up with TRBD1. The CDR3 runs 14 residues. With 1 base clipped from V and 8 bases from J, the junction kept 5 bases outside the gene matches. Germline CDR1 is SNHLY and CDR2 is FYNNEI. CDR3 region: CASSEEGAGDEQFF. CDR3 coding DNA: TGTGCCAGCAGTGAAGAGGGGGCAGGGGATGAGCAGTTCTTC.

The V call is TRBV7-6, the J call TRBJ2-1; 12 bases line up with TRBD2. The CDR3 sequence is 15 residues long. CDR1 is SGHVS, CDR2 FNYEAQ, per germline. Losses at the gene ends were 5 bases for V and 9 bases for J; bases not matched to a gene: 8. This CDR3 reads CASSRASGGGFEQFF. In nucleotides, the CDR3 is TGTGCCAGCAGCAGAGCTAGCGGGGGGGGGTTTGAGCAGTTCTTC.

The J gene is TRBJ1-6, the V gene TRBV27; the match to TRBD1 covers 8 bases. The germline gives CDR1 MNHEY, CDR2 SMNVEV (reference sequence). The CDR3 totals 20 residues. The V segment lost 4 bases and the J segment 0 bases; nucleotides outside the gene matches: 14. The CDR3 nucleotides are TGTGCCAGCAGTTCCCCGCCCCTCGGGACAGGCCGCTCCTATAATTCACCCCTCCACTTT. It specifies CASSSPPLGTGRSYNSPLHF.

This chain joins TRBV27 and TRBJ1-6; no reliable D call. V gave up 4 bases and J gave up 9 bases, with 13 bases separating them. The CDR3 runs to 14 residues. Germline values: CDR1 MNHEY, CDR2 SMNVEV (reference sequence). CDR3: CASSSRSSGSPLHF. The CDR3 bases are TGTGCCAGCAGTTCTCGTTCTTCGGGTTCACCCCTCCACTTT.

V is TRBV15 and J is TRBJ2-1; a possible D gene is TRBD2 (6 bases). The V end lost 8 bases, the J end lost 0 bases, and 14 bases lay between the germline ends. Germline CDR1 reads LNHNV; CDR2 reads YYDKDF (reference sequence). This CDR3 contains 15 residues. The DNA for the CDR3 is TGTGCCACCGGACGGGACTCGAGCTCCTACAATGAGCAGTTCTTC. The encoded protein is CATGRDSSSYNEQFF.

V is TRBV5-4 and J is TRBJ2-3; 8 bases agree with TRBD1. Germline V gene data show CDR1 as SGHNT and CDR2 as YYREEE (reference sequence). The CDR3 sequence is 15 residues long. The ends lost 4 bases at V and 6 bases at J; junction bases unmatched: 10. CDR3 bases: TGTGCCAGCAGCCCTCGGCAGGGGGCATCGGATACGCAGTATTTT. Residues: CASSPRQGASDTQYF.

This clone occurred a few times. The rearrangement joins TRBV5-1 to TRBJ1-2; no firm D call. The CDR3 is made up of 14 amino acids. Trimming took off 0 bases at V and 3 bases at J, with 9 bases between the two ends. Germline CDR1 and CDR2: SGHRS and YFSETQ. The CDR3 DNA follows: TGCGCCAGCAGCTTGGGCAGGCGGGACTATGGCTACACCTTC. This encodes CASSLGRRDYGYTF.

The rearrangement joins TRBV6-1 to TRBJ2-3; 8 positions agree with TRBD1. V lost 4 bases and J lost 1; bases outside the gene matches: 7. Per germline, CDR1 MNHNS and CDR2 SASEGT. The CDR3 is made up of 16 amino acids. CDR3 sequence reads: CASSGDRGRGTDTQYF. As DNA, the CDR3 is TGTGCCAGCAGTGGCGACAGGGGAAGGGGCACAGATACGCAGTATTTT.

The chain has TRBV10-3 and TRBJ1-5, with 8 bases matching TRBD1. Germline lookup yields CDR1 ENHRY and CDR2 SYGVKD. This CDR3 is built from 16 residues. The ends lost 0 bases at V and 2 bases at J; junction bases unmatched: 3. CDR3 sequence reads: CAISESTTGGNQPQHF. DNA for the CDR3: TGTGCCATCAGTGAGTCGACGACAGGGGGCAATCAGCCCCAGCATTTT.

The rearrangement links TRBV21-1 to TRBJ2-7; the D call of TRBD1 is as the table states it, not checked on the DNA. TRBV21-1 is a documented pseudogene. This CDR3 contains 15 residues. As DNA, the CDR3 is TGTGCCAGCAGCAATGGGGGGACAGGGCATGGCGAGCAGTACGTC. Protein: CASSNGGTGHGEQYV.

CDR3 loop: CASSRSQGTNEKLFF. The CDR3, as DNA: TGTGCCAGTAGCCGCTCACAGGGAACTAATGAAAAACTGTTTTTT. The chain couples TRBV19 to TRBJ1-4, with D maybe TRBD1 (6 bases). Germline CDR1 and CDR2: LNHDA and SQIVND (reference sequence). This CDR3 spans 15 amino acids. Trimming cost V 6 bases and J 1 base, with 12 bases left between them.

The V call is TRBV19, the J call TRBJ2-1; 7 bases are a match to TRBD1. The J segment lost 4 bases and the V segment lost 7 bases, leaving 7 bases of the junction unmatched. This CDR3 is built from 14 residues. Germline CDR1 is LNHDA and CDR2 is SQIVND (reference sequence). The CDR3 DNA is TGTGCCAGTAACGACCGACAGGGTTACAATGAGCAGTTCTTC. Translation gives CASNDRQGYNEQFF.

This chain connects TRBV6-5 to TRBJ2-7, with 9 bases fitting TRBD1. This CDR3 spans 14 amino acids. J gave up 0 bases and V 8 bases, and 5 bases lay outside the gene matches. CDR1 and CDR2 from the germline V gene are MNHEY and SVGAGI. The CDR3 DNA sequence: TGTGCCAGCGGAGGGACAGGGAGCTCCTACGAGCAGTACTTC. Translation gives CASGGTGSSYEQYF.

V is TRBV27 and J is TRBJ2-7; tentatively, D is TRBD2 (7 bases). CDR1 and CDR2 from the germline V gene are MNHEY and SMNVEV (reference sequence). The CDR3 loop spans 15 amino acids. Between the trimmed V and J ends, which lost 2 bases and 2 bases, there was a span of 13 bases. The CDR3 region is CASSLRRGLTYEQYF. The CDR3 bases are TGTGCCAGCAGTTTAAGGCGGGGGCTGACCTACGAGCAGTACTTC.

The J gene is TRBJ2-1, the V gene TRBV24-1, with 12 bases fitting TRBD2. This CDR3 is 16 amino acids long. Trimming cost V 9 bases and J 1 base; bases outside gene matches: 6. The germline V gene encodes CDR1 KGHDR and CDR2 SFDVKD. CDR3 sequence: CATGKTSGGSYNEQFF. The CDR3 nucleotides are TGTGCCACCGGAAAGACTAGCGGGGGTTCCTACAATGAGCAGTTCTTC.

The chain recombines TRBV2 with TRBJ2-5, with 7 bases that match TRBD2. There are 14 residues in the CDR3. With V trimmed by 6 bases and J by 2 bases, 6 bases remained unmatched. From germline, CDR1 is SNHLY and CDR2 FYNNEI. CDR3 nucleotide sequence: TGTGCCAGCAGGACCTCGGGACTACAAGAGACCCAGTACTTC. This encodes CASRTSGLQETQYF.

This chain links TRBV20-1 with TRBJ2-3; tentative D call: TRBD2 (5 bases). The length of the CDR3 is 11 residues. Trimming removed 5 bases at V and 2 bases at J, with 5 bases between. CDR1 and CDR2 from the germline V gene are DFQATT and SNEGSKA (reference sequence). The CDR3 nucleotides read TGCAGTGCTGACTACACAGATACGCAGTATTTT. Translated, it gives CSADYTDTQYF.

This chain links TRBV27 with TRBJ2-2; 10 bases line up with TRBD2. CDR1 and CDR2 (germline): MNHEY, SMNVEV (reference sequence). This CDR3 is built from 18 residues. The V gene end was trimmed by 3 bases and the J gene end by 0 bases; junction bases not matched to a gene: 7. The CDR3 reads CASSFRTSGSANTGELFF. The CDR3 nucleotides read TGTGCCAGCAGTTTCAGGACTAGCGGATCCGCGAACACCGGGGAGCTGTTTTTT.